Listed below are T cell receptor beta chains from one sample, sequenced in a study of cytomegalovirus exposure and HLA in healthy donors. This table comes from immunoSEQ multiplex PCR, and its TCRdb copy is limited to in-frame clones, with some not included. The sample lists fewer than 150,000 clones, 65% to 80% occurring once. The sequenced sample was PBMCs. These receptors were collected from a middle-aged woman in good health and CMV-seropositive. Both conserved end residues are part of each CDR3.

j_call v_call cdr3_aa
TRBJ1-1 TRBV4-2 CASSQEPGGTEAFF
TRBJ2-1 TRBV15 CATSRGGSGGNEQFF
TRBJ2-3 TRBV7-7 CASSLGGTRNTQYF
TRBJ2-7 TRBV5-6 CASSLEGTGYYEQYF
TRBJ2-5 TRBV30 CAFLAGRNSGTQYF
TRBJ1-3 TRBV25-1 CASTPSGAGNTIYF
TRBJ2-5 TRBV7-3 CASSPTRGAETQYF
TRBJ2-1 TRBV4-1 CASSQRAGGPNEQFF
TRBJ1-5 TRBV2 CASSQGWDQPQHF
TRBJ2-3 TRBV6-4 CASSEGSGGNTQYF
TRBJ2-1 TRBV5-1 CASSLRLAGDIEQFF
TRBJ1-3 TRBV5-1 CASSLAGPGNTIYF
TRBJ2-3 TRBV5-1 CASSTRLAGGADTQYF
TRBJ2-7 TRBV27 CASTGQISGRDLQRIEYF
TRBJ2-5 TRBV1 CTSSQDGGLAGVKETQYF
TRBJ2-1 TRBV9 CASSAGTSGMGYNEQFF
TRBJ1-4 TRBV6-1 CASSGADSEKLFF
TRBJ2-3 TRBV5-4 CASSLYGGDTQYF
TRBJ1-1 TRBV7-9 CASSSGGTTEAFF
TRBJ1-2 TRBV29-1 CSVDGVTGIYGYTF
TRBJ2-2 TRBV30 CAWSSSGGGGGELFF
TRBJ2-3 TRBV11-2 CASSLGGGPDTQYF
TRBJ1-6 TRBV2 CASSVWDSGSPLHF
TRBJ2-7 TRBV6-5 CASTGVSTEQYF
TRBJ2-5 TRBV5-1 CASSSDRVGQETQYF
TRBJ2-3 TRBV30 CAWSPRADTQYF
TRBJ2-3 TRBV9 CASTRSGGGTDTQYF
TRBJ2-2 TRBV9 CASSVTRVAGELFF
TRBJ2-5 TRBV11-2 CASSVLVAGGGETQYF
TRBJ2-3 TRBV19 CASSWGATDTQYF
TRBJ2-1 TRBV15 CATSRDLAGANEQFF
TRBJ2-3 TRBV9 CASSVGTGTDTQYF
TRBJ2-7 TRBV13 CASSTGTSGGYEQYF
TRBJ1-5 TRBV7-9 CASQTGNQPQHF
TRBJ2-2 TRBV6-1 CATKTKRGGLWELFF
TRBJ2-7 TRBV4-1 CASSLQEGHEQYF
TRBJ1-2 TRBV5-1 CASSLGPDRNYGYTF
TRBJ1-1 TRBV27 CASSSGQLKNTEAFF
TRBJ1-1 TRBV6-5 CASSYRGRVEAFF
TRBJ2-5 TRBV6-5 CASSYSWTGAWEQYF
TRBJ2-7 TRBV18 CASSPGSPYEQYF
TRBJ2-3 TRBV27 CASSLFGLAGGQGTDTQYF